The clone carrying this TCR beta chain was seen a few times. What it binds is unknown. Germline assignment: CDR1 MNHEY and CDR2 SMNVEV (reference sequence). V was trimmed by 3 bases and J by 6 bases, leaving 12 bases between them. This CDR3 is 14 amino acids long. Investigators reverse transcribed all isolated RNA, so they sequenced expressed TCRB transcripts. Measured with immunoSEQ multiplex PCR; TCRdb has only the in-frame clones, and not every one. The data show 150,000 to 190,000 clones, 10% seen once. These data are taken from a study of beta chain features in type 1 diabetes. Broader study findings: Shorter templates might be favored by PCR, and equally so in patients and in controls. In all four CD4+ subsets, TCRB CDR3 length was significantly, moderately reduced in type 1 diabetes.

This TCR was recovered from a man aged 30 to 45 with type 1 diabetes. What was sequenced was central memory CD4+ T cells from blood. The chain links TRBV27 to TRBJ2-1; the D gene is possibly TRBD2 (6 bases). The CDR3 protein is CASSFSGRRNEQFF. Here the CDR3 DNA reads TGTGCCAGCAGTTTTAGCGGTCGTCGCAATGAGCAGTTCTTC.